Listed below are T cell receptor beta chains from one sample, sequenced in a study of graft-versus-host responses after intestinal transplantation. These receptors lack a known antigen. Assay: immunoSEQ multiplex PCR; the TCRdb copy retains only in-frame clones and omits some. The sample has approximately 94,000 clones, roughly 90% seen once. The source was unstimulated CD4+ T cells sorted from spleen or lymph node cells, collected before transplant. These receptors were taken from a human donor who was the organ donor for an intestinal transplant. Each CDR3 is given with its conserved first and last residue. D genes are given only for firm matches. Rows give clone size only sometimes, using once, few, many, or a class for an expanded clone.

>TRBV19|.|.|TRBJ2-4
CASSISNIQYF
TGTGCCAGTAGTATCTCAAACATTCAGTACTTC
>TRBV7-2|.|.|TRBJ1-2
CASSLVPGGVYGYTF
TGTGCCAGCAGCTTAGTGCCGGGGGGGGTCTATGGCTACACCTTC
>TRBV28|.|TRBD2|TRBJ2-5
CASSLGSSAGEETQYF
TGTGCCAGCAGTTTAGGTTCGTCAGCGGGGGAAGAGACCCAGTACTTC
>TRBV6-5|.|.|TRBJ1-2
CASSSQTHDSYGYTF
TGTGCCAGCAGTTCGCAGACACACGACTCCTATGGCTACACCTTC
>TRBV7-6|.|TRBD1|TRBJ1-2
CASSLETGTGYGYTF
TGTGCCAGCAGCTTAGAAACCGGGACAGGCTATGGCTACACCTTC
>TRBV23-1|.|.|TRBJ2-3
CASSQSATTDTQYF
TGCGCCAGCAGTCAAAGTGCGACCACAGATACGCAGTATTTT
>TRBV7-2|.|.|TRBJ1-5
CASSLAGFSNQPQHF
TGTGCCAGCAGCTTAGCTGGGTTTAGCAATCAGCCCCAGCATTTT
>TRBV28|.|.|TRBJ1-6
CASSQGSASPLHF
TGTGCCAGCTCGCAAGGGTCGGCTTCACCCCTCCACTTT
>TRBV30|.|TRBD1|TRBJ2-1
CAWDTGGLYNEQFF
TGTGCCTGGGACACAGGGGGATTATACAATGAGCAGTTCTTC
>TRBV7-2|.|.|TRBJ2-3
CASSSLTDTQYF
TGTGCCAGCAGCTCTCTAACAGATACGCAGTATTTT
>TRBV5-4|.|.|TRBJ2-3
CASSLQGPPDTQYF
TGTGCCAGCAGCTTACAGGGACCTCCAGATACGCAGTATTTT
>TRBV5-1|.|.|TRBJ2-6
CASHPGAGANVLTF
TGCGCCAGCCACCCAGGGGCTGGGGCCAACGTCCTGACTTTC
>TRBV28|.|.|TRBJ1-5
CASSLTSFSNQPQHF
TGTGCCAGCAGCCTCACAAGTTTTAGCAATCAGCCCCAGCATTTT
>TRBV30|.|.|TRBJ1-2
CAWGINYGYTF
TGTGCCTGGGGTATTAACTATGGCTACACCTTC
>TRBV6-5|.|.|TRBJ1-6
CASSLETSYNSPLHF
TGTGCCAGCAGTCTCGAAACATCCTATAATTCACCCCTCCACTTT
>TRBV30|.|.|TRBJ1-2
CAWSVPGRHYGYTF
TGTGCCTGGAGTGTACCTGGGCGGCACTATGGCTACACCTTC
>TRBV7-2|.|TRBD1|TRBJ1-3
CASSLRDRGRNTIYF
TGTGCCAGCAGCTTACGGGACAGGGGGCGAAACACCATATATTTT
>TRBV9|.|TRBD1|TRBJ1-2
CASSVEGQGSYGYTF
TGTGCCAGCAGCGTAGAAGGACAGGGGAGTTATGGCTACACCTTC
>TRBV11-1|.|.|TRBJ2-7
CASSLGIPGLLTYEQYF
TGTGCCAGCAGCTTAGGAATTCCGGGACTCTTAACCTACGAGCAGTACTTC
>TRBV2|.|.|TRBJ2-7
CASRATDSSYEQYF
TGTGCCAGCAGGGCGACCGATAGCTCCTACGAGCAGTACTTC
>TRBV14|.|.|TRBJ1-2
CASSNIGGPSNYGYTF
TGTGCCAGCAGCAATATAGGAGGACCCTCTAACTATGGCTACACCTTC
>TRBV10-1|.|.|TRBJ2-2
CASSVYRGAGELFF
TGCGCCAGCAGTGTTTACCGCGGGGCCGGGGAGCTGTTTTTT
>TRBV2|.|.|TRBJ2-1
CATRTDGNEQFF
TGTGCCACCCGGACTGACGGAAATGAGCAGTTCTTC
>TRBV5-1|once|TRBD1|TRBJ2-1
CASSYGQGGRYNEQFF
TGCGCCAGCAGCTATGGACAGGGGGGACGGTACAATGAGCAGTTCTTC
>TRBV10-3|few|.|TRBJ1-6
CAISDRQNGSPLHF
TGTGCCATCAGTGATAGGCAGAACGGGTCACCCCTCCACTTT
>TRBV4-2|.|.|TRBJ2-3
CASSQVGVKNTQYF
TGTGCCAGCAGCCAAGTTGGGGTGAAGAATACGCAGTATTTT
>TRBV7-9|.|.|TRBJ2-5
CASSPPGAGNQETQYF
TGTGCCAGCAGCCCCCCAGGGGCGGGCAACCAAGAGACCCAGTACTTC
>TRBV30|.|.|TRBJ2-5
CAWSVLRGRVGTQYF
TGTGCCTGGAGTGTGTTACGGGGGCGGGTCGGGACCCAGTACTTC
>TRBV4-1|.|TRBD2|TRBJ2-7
CASSQQEGLALYEQYF
TGCGCCAGCAGCCAACAAGAAGGACTAGCCCTTTACGAGCAGTACTTC
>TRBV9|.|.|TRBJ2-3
CASVQGLTSTDTQYF
TGTGCCAGCGTTCAAGGTCTTACTAGCACAGATACGCAGTATTTT
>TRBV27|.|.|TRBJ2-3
CASSSALEDTQYF
TGTGCCAGCAGTTCCGCTCTAGAGGATACGCAGTATTTT
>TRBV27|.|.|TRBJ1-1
CASRAGTMTNTEAFF
TGTGCCAGCAGGGCCGGGACGATGACGAACACTGAAGCTTTCTTT
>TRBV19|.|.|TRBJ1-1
CASSIGTDATEAFF
TGTGCCAGTAGTATAGGGACGGATGCCACTGAAGCTTTCTTT
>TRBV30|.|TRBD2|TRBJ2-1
CAWRGRGGLSYNEQFF
TGTGCCTGGAGGGGGCGGGGGGGCCTCTCCTACAATGAGCAGTTCTTC
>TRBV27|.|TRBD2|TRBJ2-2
CASSKKSGGRAGELFF
TGTGCCAGCAGTAAAAAAAGCGGGGGGAGGGCCGGGGAGCTGTTTTTT
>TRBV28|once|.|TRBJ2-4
CASRSRGSLHIQYF
TGTGCCAGCAGATCTCGGGGGTCCCTGCACATTCAGTACTTC
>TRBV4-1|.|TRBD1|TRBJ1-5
CASSQYIPDRRFSNQPQHF
TGCGCCAGCAGCCAATATATTCCGGACAGGCGATTTAGCAATCAGCCCCAGCATTTT
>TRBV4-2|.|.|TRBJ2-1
CASSQGLGEQFF
TGTGCCAGCAGCCAAGGATTGGGTGAGCAGTTCTTC
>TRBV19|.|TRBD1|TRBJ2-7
CASSIDRGTAYEQYF
TGTGCCAGTAGTATAGATCGAGGGACAGCCTACGAGCAGTACTTC
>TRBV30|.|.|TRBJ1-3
CAWGPPGLTILPPGNTIYF
TGTGCCTGGGGTCCCCCTGGTTTAACCATCTTGCCACCTGGAAACACCATATATTTT
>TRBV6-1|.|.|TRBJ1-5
CASTYWGNSNQPQHF
TGTGCCAGCACCTATTGGGGGAATAGCAATCAGCCCCAGCATTTT
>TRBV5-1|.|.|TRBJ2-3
CASSLSGRDTDTQYF
TGCGCCAGCAGCTTGAGTGGTAGGGACACAGATACGCAGTATTTT
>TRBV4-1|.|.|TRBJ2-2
CASRHTGELFF
TGCGCCAGCAGGCATACCGGGGAGCTGTTTTTT
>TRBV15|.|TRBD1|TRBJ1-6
CATSRERQGMRSYNSPLHF
TGTGCCACCAGCAGAGAACGACAGGGGATGCGGTCCTATAATTCACCCCTCCACTTT
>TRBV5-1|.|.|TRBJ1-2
CASRRGDPSVNYGYTF
TGCGCCAGCCGCCGGGGGGATCCATCGGTTAACTATGGCTACACCTTC
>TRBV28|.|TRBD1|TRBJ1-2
CASSLETGGNNYGYTF
TGTGCCAGCAGTTTGGAGACAGGGGGCAATAACTATGGCTACACCTTC
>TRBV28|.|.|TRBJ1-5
CASSGENNQPQHF
TGTGCCAGCAGCGGGGAGAACAATCAGCCCCAGCATTTT
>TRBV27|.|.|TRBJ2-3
CASSTPPDTQYF
TGTGCCAGCAGTACCCCCCCAGATACGCAGTATTTT
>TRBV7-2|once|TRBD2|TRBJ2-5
CASSLRGGVETQYF
TGTGCCAGCAGCTTGCGGGGGGGCGTGGAGACCCAGTACTTC
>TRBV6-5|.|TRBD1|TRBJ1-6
CASSYRGHSPLHF
TGTGCCAGCAGTTACAGGGGGCATTCACCCCTCCACTTT
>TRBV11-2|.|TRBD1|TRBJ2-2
CASRGTGSRSGELFF
TGTGCCAGCAGGGGGACAGGGAGTCGCTCCGGGGAGCTGTTTTTT
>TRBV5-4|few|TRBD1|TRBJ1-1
CASRTTGGTEAFF
TGTGCCAGCAGGACAACAGGGGGCACTGAAGCTTTCTTT
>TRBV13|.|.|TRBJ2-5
CASSIRRGWGQETQYF
TGTGCCAGCAGCATACGACGGGGCTGGGGCCAAGAGACCCAGTACTTC
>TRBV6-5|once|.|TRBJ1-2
CASRFDQGHYGYTF
TGTGCCAGCCGTTTTGACCAGGGCCACTATGGCTACACCTTC
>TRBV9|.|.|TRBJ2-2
CASSVAPYTGELFF
TGTGCCAGCAGCGTAGCTCCGTACACCGGGGAGCTGTTTTTT